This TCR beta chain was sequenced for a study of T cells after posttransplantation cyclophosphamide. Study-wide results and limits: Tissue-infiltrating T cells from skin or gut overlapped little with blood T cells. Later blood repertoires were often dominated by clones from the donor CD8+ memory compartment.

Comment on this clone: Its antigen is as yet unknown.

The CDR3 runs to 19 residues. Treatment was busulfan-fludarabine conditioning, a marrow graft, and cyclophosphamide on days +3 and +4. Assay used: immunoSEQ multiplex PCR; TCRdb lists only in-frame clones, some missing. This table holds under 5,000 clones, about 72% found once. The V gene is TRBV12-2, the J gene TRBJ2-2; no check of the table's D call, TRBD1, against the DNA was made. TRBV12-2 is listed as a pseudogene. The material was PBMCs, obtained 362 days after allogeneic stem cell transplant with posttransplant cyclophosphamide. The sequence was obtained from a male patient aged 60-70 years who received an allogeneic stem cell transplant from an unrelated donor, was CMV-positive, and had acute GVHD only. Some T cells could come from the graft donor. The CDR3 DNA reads TGTGCAAGTCGCTTAGGTCGTGGCGCCGGGACAGGAGACACCGGGGAGCTGTTTTTT. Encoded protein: CASRLGRGAGTGDTGELFF.